This TCR beta chain emerged from a study of siplizumab effects on memory and regulatory T cells (dated by TCRdb to between 2018 and 2021). The study in broad terms: The effect of the anti-CD2 antibody siplizumab on alloreactive T-cell subsets was examined in allogeneic mixed lymphocyte reactions constructed from human PBMCs.

Sorted unstimulated T cells, along with proliferating T cells recovered from mixed lymphocyte reactions, underwent TCRbeta CDR3 sequencing. Fresh whole blood from over 8 HLA-typed healthy donors was used to isolate PBMCs. What the work shows at the level of the full study, not this receptor alone: In reactions with siplizumab, an average of about 75% of mappable alloreactive CD4+ clones were Treg-derived, compared with roughly 27% in control reactions. For roughly 75-95% of proliferating CD4+ or CD8+ clones, no naive or memory phenotype could be assigned. Greater diversity appeared to be present in unstimulated naive T cells than in memory T cells, and a substantial contribution to the alloresponse seemed to be made by naive cells. Sequences below about 10^-5 frequency were poorly captured, so only a minor fraction of alloreactive clones could be mapped to unstimulated subsets. The cumulative frequency of alloreactive sequences that could be traced back to unstimulated CD4+ memory T cells was significantly reduced by siplizumab. No functional confirmation was obtained for the suppressive function of proliferating Tregs from siplizumab cultures.

This clone was counted between two and nine times. Its antigen is currently not known. Base qualities are not recorded, but no much larger clone differs from it by a single base. Library preparation employed the immunoSEQ multiplex PCR assay. The deep sequencing platform assayed about 10^5 TCR templates per sample. Genomic DNA extracted from sorted T cells was used for TCRbeta CDR3 sequencing. As for how the authors treated the data: The R programming language was used for clonal analysis of the TCRbeta CDR3 data. Unstimulated samples were compared with post-reaction CFSE-low samples to define alloreactive CD4+ and CD8+ clones. Regulatory or non-regulatory origin of alloreactive CD4+ clones was assigned by matching sequences to the sorted unstimulated Treg and non-Treg repertoires. Held by TCRdb, this immuneACCESS table contains in-frame sequences only and omits some clones. Under half of the omission traces to an unresolved V gene where checked; the cause of the rest is unknown. V and J calls and clone size follow that table, whereas D and trimming were derived from the DNA. For this sample the table gives 100,000 or so clones, of which just over 90% were detected only once. The ten largest make up around 0.3% of the sample.

The specimen was CD4+ T cells sorted from blood. The source is a human donor in good health.

Read as DNA, the sequence is TGTGCCAGCAGCTTAATACCAGGGGGCTCTGCTTTCTTT. This sequence encodes CASSLIPGGSAFF. The chain couples TRBV7-9 to TRBJ1-1; 8 nucleotides in the junction match TRBD1. V ends up 2 bases short and J 11 bases short, with an unmatched junction base count of 7. CDR1 and CDR2 were assigned from the germline V gene (reference sequence) as SEHNR and FQNEAQ. Its CDR3 holds 13 amino acids, cysteine through phenylalanine. This entry keeps only the CDR3 DNA: 39 bases, framed from base 1.